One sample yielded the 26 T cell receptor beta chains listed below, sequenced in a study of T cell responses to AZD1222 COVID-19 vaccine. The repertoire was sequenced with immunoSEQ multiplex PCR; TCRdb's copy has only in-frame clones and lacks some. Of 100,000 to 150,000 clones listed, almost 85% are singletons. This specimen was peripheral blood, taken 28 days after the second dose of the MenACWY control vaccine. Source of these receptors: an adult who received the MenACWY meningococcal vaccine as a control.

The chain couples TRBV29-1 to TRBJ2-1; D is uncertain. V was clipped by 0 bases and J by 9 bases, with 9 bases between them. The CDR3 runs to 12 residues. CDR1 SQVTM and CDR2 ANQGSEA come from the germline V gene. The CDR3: CSVEDLGVEQFF. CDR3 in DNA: TGCAGCGTTGAAGATCTTGGGGTTGAGCAGTTCTTC.

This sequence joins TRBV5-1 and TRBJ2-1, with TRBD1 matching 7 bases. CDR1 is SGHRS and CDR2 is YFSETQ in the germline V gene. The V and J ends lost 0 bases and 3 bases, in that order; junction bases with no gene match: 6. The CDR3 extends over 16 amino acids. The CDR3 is CASSLVQGVIYNEQFF. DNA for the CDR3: TGCGCCAGCAGCTTGGTCCAGGGGGTCATCTACAATGAGCAGTTCTTC. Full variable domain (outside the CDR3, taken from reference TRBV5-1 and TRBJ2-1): KAGVTQTPRYLIKTRGQQVTLSCSPISGHRSVSWYQQTPGQGLQFLFEYFSETQRNKGNFPGRFSGRQFSNSRSEMNVSTLELGDSALYLCASSLVQGVIYNEQFFGPGTRLTVL.

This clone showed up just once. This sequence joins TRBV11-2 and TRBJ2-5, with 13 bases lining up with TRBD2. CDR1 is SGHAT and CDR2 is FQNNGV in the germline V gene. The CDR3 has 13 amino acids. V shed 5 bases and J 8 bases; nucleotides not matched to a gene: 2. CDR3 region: CASSGLAGVTQYF. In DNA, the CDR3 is TGTGCCAGCAGCGGACTAGCGGGGGTAACCCAGTACTTC.

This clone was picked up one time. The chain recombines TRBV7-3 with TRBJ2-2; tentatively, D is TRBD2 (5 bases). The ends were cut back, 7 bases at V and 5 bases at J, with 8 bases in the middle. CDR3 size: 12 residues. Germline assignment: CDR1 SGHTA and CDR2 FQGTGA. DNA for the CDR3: TGTGCCAGCAACCCGGGGACCGGGGAGCTGTTTTTT. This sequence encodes CASNPGTGELFF.

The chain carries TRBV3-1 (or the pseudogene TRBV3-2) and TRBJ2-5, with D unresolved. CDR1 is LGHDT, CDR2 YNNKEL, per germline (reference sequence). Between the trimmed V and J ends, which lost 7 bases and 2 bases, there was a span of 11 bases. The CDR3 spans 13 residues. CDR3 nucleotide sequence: TGTGCCAGCAACCCGACGGAACAAGAGACCCAGTACTTC. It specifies CASNPTEQETQYF.

In nucleotides, the CDR3 is TGCGCCAGCAGCCAACCTACTAGCGGGGTTAGCACAGATACGCAGTATTTT. Its protein is CASSQPTSGVSTDTQYF. This chain joins TRBV4-1 and TRBJ2-3; TRBD2 matches at 10 bases. The germline V gene encodes CDR1 MGHRA and CDR2 YSYEKL. The CDR3 sequence is 17 residues long. The V and J ends lost 2 bases and 0 bases, in that order; junction bases with no gene match: 5.

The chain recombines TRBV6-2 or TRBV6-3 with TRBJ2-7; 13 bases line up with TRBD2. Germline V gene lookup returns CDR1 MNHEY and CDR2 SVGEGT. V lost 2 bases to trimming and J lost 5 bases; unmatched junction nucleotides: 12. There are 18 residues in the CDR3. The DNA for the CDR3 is TGTGCCAGCAGTTACCCATCAGGAGGACTAGCGGGGGTTAACGAGCAGTACTTC. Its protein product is CASSYPSGGLAGVNEQYF.

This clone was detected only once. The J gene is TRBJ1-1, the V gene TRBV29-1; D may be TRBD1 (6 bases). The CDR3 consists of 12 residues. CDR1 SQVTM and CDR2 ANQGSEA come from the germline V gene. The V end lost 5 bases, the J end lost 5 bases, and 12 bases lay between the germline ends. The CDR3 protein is CSVQGGVTEAFF. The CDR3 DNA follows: TGCAGCGTTCAAGGGGGTGTTACTGAAGCTTTCTTT.

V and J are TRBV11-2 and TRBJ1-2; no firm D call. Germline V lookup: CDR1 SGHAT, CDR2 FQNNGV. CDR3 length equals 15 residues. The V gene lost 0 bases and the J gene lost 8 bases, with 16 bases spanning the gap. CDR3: CASSLDLMPFVGYTF. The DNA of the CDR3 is TGTGCCAGCAGCTTAGATCTAATGCCCTTCGTGGGCTACACCTTC.

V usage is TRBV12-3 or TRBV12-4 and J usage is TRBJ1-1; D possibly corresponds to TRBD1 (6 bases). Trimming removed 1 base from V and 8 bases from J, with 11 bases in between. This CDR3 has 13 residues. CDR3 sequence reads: CASSLVGGSEAFF. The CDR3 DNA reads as TGTGCCAGCAGTTTAGTAGGGGGGTCGGAAGCTTTCTTT.

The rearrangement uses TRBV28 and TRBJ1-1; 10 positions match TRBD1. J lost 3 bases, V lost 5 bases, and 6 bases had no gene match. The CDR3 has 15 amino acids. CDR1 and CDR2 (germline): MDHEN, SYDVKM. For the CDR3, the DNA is TGTGCCAGCAGTGACCAGACAGGGGGCCACACTGAAGCTTTCTTT. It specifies CASSDQTGGHTEAFF. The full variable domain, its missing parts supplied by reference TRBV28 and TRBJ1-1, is DVKVTQSSRYLVKRTGEKVFLECVQDMDHENMFWYRQDPGLGLRLIYFSYDVKMKEKGDIPEGYSVSREKKERFSLILESASTNQTSMYLCASSDQTGGHTEAFFGQGTRLTVV.

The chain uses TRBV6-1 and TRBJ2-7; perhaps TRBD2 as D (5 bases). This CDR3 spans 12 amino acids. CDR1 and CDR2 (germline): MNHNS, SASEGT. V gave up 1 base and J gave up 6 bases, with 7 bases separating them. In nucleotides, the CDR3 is TGTGCCAGCAGTGAAGTAGGGAGCGAGCAGTACTTC. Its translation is CASSEVGSEQYF.

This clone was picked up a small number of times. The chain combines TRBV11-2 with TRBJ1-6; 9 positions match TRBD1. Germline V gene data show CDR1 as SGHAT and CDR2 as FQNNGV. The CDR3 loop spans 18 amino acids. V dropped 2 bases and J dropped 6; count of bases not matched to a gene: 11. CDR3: CASSLPRTGARGNSPLHF. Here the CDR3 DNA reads TGTGCCAGCAGCTTACCTCGGACAGGGGCGAGGGGTAATTCACCCCTCCACTTT.

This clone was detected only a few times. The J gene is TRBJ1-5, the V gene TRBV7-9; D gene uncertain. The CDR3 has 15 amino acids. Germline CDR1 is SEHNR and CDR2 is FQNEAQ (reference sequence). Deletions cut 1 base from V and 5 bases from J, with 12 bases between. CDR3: CASSLGRERDQPQHF. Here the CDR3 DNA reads TGTGCCAGCAGCTTAGGCCGGGAGAGGGATCAGCCCCAGCATTTT.

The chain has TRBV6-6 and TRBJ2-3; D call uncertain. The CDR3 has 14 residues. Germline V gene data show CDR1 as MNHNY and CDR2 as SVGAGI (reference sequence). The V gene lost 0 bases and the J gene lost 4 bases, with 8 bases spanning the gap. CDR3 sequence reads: CASSYSLDSDTQYF. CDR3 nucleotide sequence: TGTGCCAGCAGTTACTCGCTAGACTCAGATACGCAGTATTTT.

Written as DNA, the CDR3 is TGTGCCAGTAGTACCCCCCGACAGGGTCAAGGCTATGGCTACACCTTC. Translating it yields CASSTPRQGQGYGYTF. The rearrangement links TRBV19 to TRBJ1-2; 7 positions match TRBD1. The trim removed 4 bases at V and 4 bases at J, leaving 12 bases unmatched. Germline CDR1 LNHDA, CDR2 SQIVND (reference sequence). The CDR3 loop spans 16 amino acids.

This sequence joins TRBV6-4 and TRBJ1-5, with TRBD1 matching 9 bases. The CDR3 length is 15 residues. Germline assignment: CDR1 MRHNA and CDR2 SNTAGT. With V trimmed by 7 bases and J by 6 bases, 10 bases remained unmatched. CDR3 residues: CASILGTGKAQPQHF. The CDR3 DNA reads TGTGCCAGCATCCTCGGGACAGGGAAAGCTCAGCCCCAGCATTTT.

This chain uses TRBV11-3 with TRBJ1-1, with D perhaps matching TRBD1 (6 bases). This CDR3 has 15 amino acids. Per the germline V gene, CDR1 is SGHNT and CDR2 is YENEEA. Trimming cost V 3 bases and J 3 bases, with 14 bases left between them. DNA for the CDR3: TGTGCCAGCAGCTTCGAGAGGGGGTGGGACACTGAAGCTTTCTTT. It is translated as CASSFERGWDTEAFF. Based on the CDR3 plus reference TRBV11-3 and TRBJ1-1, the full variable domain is EAGVVQSPRYKIIEKKQPVAFWCNPISGHNTLYWYLQNLGQGPELLIRYENEEAVDDSQLPKDRFSAERLKGVDSTLKIQPAELGDSAVYLCASSFERGWDTEAFFGQGTRLTVV.

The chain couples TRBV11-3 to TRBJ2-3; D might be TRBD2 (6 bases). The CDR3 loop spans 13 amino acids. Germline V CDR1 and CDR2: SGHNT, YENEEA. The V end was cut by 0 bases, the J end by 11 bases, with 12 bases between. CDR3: CASSLEAGPEQYF. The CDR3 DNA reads TGTGCCAGCAGCTTAGAAGCGGGTCCGGAGCAGTATTTT.

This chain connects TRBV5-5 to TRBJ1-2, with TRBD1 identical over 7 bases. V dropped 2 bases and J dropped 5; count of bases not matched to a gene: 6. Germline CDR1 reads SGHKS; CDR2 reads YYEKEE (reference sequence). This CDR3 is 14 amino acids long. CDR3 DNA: TGTGCCAGCAGCTTCCTTGGACAGGCGTATGGCTACACCTTC. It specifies CASSFLGQAYGYTF.

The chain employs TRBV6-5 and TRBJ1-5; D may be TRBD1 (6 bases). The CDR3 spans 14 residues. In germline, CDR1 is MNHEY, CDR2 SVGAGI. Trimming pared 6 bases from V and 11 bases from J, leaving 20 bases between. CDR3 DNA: TGTGCCAGCAGACGGACTGTACTCCCAGGGGCCCAGCATTTT. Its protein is CASRRTVLPGAQHF.

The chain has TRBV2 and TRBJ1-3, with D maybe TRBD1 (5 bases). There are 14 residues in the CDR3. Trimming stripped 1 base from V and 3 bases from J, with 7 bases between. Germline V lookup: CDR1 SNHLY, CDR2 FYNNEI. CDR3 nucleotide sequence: TGTGCCAGCAGTGAAGACAGGATTGGAAACACCATATATTTT. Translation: CASSEDRIGNTIYF. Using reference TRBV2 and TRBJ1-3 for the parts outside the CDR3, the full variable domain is EPEVTQTPSHQVTQMGQEVILRCVPISNHLYFYWYRQILGQKVEFLVSFYNNEISEKSEIFDDQFSVERPDGSNFTLKIRSTKLEDSAMYFCASSEDRIGNTIYFGEGSWLTVV.

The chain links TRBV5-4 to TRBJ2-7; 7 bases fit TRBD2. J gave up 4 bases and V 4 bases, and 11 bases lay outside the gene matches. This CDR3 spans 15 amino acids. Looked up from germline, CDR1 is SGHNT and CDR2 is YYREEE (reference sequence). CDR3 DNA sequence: TGTGCCAGCAGCGCCAGTCTAGCGGCAGCTTACGAGCAGTACTTC. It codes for CASSASLAAAYEQYF.

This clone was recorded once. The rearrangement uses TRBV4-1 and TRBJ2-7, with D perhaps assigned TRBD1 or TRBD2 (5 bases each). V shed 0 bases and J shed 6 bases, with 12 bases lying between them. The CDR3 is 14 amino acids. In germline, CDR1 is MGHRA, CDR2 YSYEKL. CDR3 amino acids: CASSQDLGESEQYF. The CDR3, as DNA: TGCGCCAGCAGCCAAGATTTAGGGGAGTCCGAGCAGTACTTC.

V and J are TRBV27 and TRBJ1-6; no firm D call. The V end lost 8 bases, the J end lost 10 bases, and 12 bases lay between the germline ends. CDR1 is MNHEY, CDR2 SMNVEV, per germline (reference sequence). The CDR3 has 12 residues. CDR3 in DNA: TGTGCCAGCCGTATGGCGTCATCACCCCTCCACTTT. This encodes CASRMASSPLHF.

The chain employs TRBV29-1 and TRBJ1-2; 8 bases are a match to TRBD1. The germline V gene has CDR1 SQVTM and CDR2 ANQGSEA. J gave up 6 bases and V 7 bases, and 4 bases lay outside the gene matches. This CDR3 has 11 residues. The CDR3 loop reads CSGGQGNGYTF. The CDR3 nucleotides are TGCAGCGGAGGACAGGGTAATGGCTACACCTTC.